One sample yielded the 26 T cell receptor beta chains listed below, sequenced in a study of T cell responses to AZD1222 COVID-19 vaccine. Here immunoSEQ multiplex PCR was the method, and the copy in TCRdb shows in-frame clones only, minus some. The sample yields 150,000 or so clones, around nine tenths seen once. The sample here was peripheral blood, taken after recovery from COVID-19. These receptors were collected from an adult who had recovered from COVID-19.

The chain links TRBV19 to TRBJ2-7, with D tentatively TRBD1 (6 bases). There are 12 residues in the CDR3. CDR1 LNHDA and CDR2 SQIVND come from the germline V gene (reference sequence). V shed 6 bases and J shed 3 bases, with 9 bases lying between them. The CDR3 nucleotides are TGTGCCAGTAGGGGACAAGACTACGAGCAGTACTTC. Translating it yields CASRGQDYEQYF.

The rearrangement joins TRBV7-7 to TRBJ2-3, with TRBD1 matching over 10 bases. Germline trimming cut 5 bases from V and 4 bases from J; bases unmatched to any gene: 9. Germline V gene data show CDR1 as SSHAT and CDR2 as FNYEAQ (reference sequence). The CDR3 is made up of 16 amino acids. DNA of the CDR3: TGTGCCAGCAGCCAATCGACAGGGGGCATAGCAGATACGCAGTATTTT. Amino acid sequence: CASSQSTGGIADTQYF.

The chain is built from TRBV4-3 and TRBJ1-1; 7 positions match TRBD1. Germline V gene lookup returns CDR1 LGHNA and CDR2 YSLEER. The CDR3 covers 14 residues. Trimming removed 8 bases from V and 3 bases from J; junction bases left unmatched: 9. CDR3 sequence: CASSLQTGDTEAFF. In DNA form, the CDR3 reads TGCGCCAGCTCCCTTCAAACAGGGGACACTGAAGCTTTCTTT.

The chain is built from TRBV27 and TRBJ1-2; 7 bases map to TRBD1. Trimming cost V 0 bases and J 4 bases; bases outside gene matches: 2. This CDR3 spans 14 amino acids. Germline-derived CDR1 and CDR2 are MNHEY and SMNVEV (reference sequence). CDR3: CASSLSRDSYGYTF. The CDR3 DNA reads as TGTGCCAGCAGTTTATCGAGGGACAGCTATGGCTACACCTTC.

The chain uses TRBV7-3 and TRBJ2-7, with 8 bases matching TRBD2. V lost 2 bases, J lost 4 bases, and 1 base stayed unmatched. CDR3 length: 13 residues. The germline CDR1 and CDR2 sequences are SGHTA and FQGTGA. CDR3 in amino acids: CASSLAGGYEQYF. For the CDR3, the DNA is TGTGCCAGCAGCTTAGCGGGAGGTTACGAGCAGTACTTC. Based on the CDR3 plus reference TRBV7-3 and TRBJ2-7, the full variable domain is GAGVSQTPSNKVTEKGKYVELRCDPISGHTALYWYRQSLGQGPEFLIYFQGTGAADDSGLPNDRFFAVRPEGSVSTLKIQRTERGDSAVYLCASSLAGGYEQYFGPGTRLTVT.

This chain links TRBV19 with TRBJ2-7, with a tentative D call TRBD1 (5 bases). The V gene lost 5 bases and the J gene lost 6 bases, with 23 bases spanning the gap. Germline V lookup: CDR1 LNHDA, CDR2 SQIVND (reference sequence). The length of the CDR3 is 16 residues. Written as DNA, the CDR3 is TGTGCCAGTAGTCCCCCCGGAAGAGTTGGGGCAGGCGAGCAGTACTTC. It yields the protein CASSPPGRVGAGEQYF.

This clone is a singleton in its sample. This sequence joins TRBV4-3 and TRBJ1-4, with D perhaps matching TRBD1 (5 bases). The V gene lost 0 bases and the J gene lost 7 bases, with 12 bases spanning the gap. The V gene's germline CDR1 is LGHNA and CDR2 YSLEER. This CDR3 region has 15 residues. The CDR3 coding sequence is TGCGCCAGCAGCCAAGACAGGGCTTCGGGTGAAAAACTGTTTTTT. It specifies CASSQDRASGEKLFF.

V usage is TRBV28 and J usage is TRBJ2-7; 9 bases are a match to TRBD1. The CDR3 is 15 amino acids. V was pared by 1 base and J by 3 bases, with 4 bases of the junction left unmatched. Looked up from germline, CDR1 is MDHEN and CDR2 is SYDVKM. The CDR3 DNA reads TGTGCCAGCAGTTTATTCGGACAGGGGCTCTACGAGCAGTACTTC. Translation: CASSLFGQGLYEQYF. Complete variable domain (other parts from reference TRBV28 and TRBJ2-7): DVKVTQSSRYLVKRTGEKVFLECVQDMDHENMFWYRQDPGLGLRLIYFSYDVKMKEKGDIPEGYSVSREKKERFSLILESASTNQTSMYLCASSLFGQGLYEQYFGPGTRLTVT.

The chain employs TRBV6-6 and TRBJ2-6, with D possibly matching TRBD2 (5 bases). This CDR3 has 15 amino acids. V was shortened by 2 bases and J by 4 bases, with 9 bases between the two germline ends. Per the germline V gene, CDR1 is MNHNY and CDR2 is SVGAGI (reference sequence). In nucleotides, the CDR3 is TGTGCCAGCAGTTACGAGCGGTCGGGGGCCAACGTCCTGACTTTC. Protein product: CASSYERSGANVLTF.

The V call is TRBV27, the J call TRBJ1-2; 9 bases align to TRBD1. Germline CDR1 reads MNHEY; CDR2 reads SMNVEV (reference sequence). CDR3 length equals 15 residues. The V segment lost 0 bases and the J segment 4 bases; nucleotides outside the gene matches: 3. The CDR3 DNA is TGTGCCAGCAGTTTATCCTCGACAGGGGGCTATGGCTACACCTTC. It translates to CASSLSSTGGYGYTF.

This chain connects TRBV7-2 to TRBJ2-5; no definite D call. V lost 3 bases and J lost 2, with 7 bases in between. The germline CDR1 and CDR2 sequences are SGHTA and FQGNSA. The CDR3 contains 13 residues. The CDR3 reads CASSFNRQETQYF. DNA for the CDR3: TGTGCCAGCAGCTTTAACAGACAAGAGACCCAGTACTTC.

CDR3: CATSDGAGGPTTDTQYF. The DNA of the CDR3 is TGTGCCACCAGCGATGGAGCGGGAGGGCCTACCACAGATACGCAGTATTTT. The chain recombines TRBV15 with TRBJ2-3; TRBD2 aligns across 10 bases. Germline V CDR1 and CDR2: LNHNV, YYDKDF (reference sequence). The V segment lost 5 bases and the J segment 2 bases; nucleotides outside the gene matches: 10. This CDR3 has 17 residues.

The V call is TRBV6-5, the J call TRBJ1-2, with D possibly being TRBD1 (5 bases). Germline CDR1 reads MNHEY; CDR2 reads SVGAGI. There are 15 residues in the CDR3. Trimming pared 7 bases from V and 8 bases from J, leaving 23 bases between. The CDR3 DNA follows: TGTGCCAGCACCGCCCGAGGGGAAAGTTTCTCCGGCTACACCTTC. Its translation is CASTARGESFSGYTF.

This chain joins TRBV19 and TRBJ1-3; D unresolved. V lost 3 bases and J lost 0, with 15 bases in between. CDR1 and CDR2 from the germline V gene are LNHDA and SQIVND (reference sequence). This CDR3 is 17 amino acids long. CDR3 nucleotides: TGTGCCAGTAGTATCATCTCCTCCGGTAGCTCTGGAAACACCATATATTTT. This translates into CASSIISSGSSGNTIYF.

In this sample, this clone turned up a few times. The chain's CDR3 is CASIRDDVNQPQHF. CDR3 nucleotide sequence: TGTGCCAGCATCCGGGACGATGTAAATCAGCCCCAGCATTTT. This chain uses TRBV16 with TRBJ1-5, with a tentative D call TRBD1 (5 bases). The CDR3 length is 14 residues. V dropped 7 bases and J dropped 4 bases, with 14 bases sitting between them. Germline assignment: CDR1 KGHSY and CDR2 FQNENV.

J is TRBJ2-7 and V is TRBV7-9; D could derive from TRBD1 or TRBD2 (5 bases each). Germline values: CDR1 SEHNR, CDR2 FQNEAQ (reference sequence). Trimming cost V 3 bases and J 2 bases, with 14 bases left between them. This CDR3 has 15 amino acids. The CDR3 region has the DNA TGTGCCAGCAGCTTTAGGGTCAGAGGGGCCTACGAGCAGTACTTC. The encoded protein is CASSFRVRGAYEQYF.

The chain couples TRBV7-2 to TRBJ1-2; D gene unclear. Per germline, CDR1 SGHTA and CDR2 FQGNSA. There are 13 residues in the CDR3. The V gene lost 5 bases and the J gene lost 1 base, with 8 bases spanning the gap. The CDR3 DNA follows: TGTGCCAGCAGCGCCGGGAGTAACTATGGCTACACCTTC. Translated, it gives CASSAGSNYGYTF.

The chain couples TRBV5-4 to TRBJ1-2; perhaps TRBD1 as D (6 bases). The length of the CDR3 is 14 residues. V lost 0 bases and J lost 8, with 14 bases in between. Germline CDR1 is SGHNT and CDR2 is YYREEE (reference sequence). DNA for the CDR3: TGTGCCAGCAGCTTGGGGCAGGGGAGTTTGGGCTACACCTTC. This codes for CASSLGQGSLGYTF.

The chain is built from TRBV18 and TRBJ2-2; a weak D match, TRBD2 (5 bases). V shed 3 bases and J shed 3 bases, with 11 bases lying between them. In germline, CDR1 is KGHSH, CDR2 LQKENI. CDR3 length: 15 residues. CDR3 in amino acids: CASSPKARDTGELFF. CDR3 nucleotide sequence: TGTGCCAGCTCACCGAAGGCGCGGGACACCGGGGAGCTGTTTTTT.

The genes are TRBV4-1 and TRBJ2-2, with 11 bases fitting TRBD2. Germline CDR1 reads MGHRA; CDR2 reads YSYEKL. The CDR3 extends over 15 amino acids. J was trimmed by 5 bases and V by 6 bases; bases with no gene match: 5. The CDR3: CASSLAGGRTGELFF. The CDR3 nucleotides are TGCGCCAGCAGTTTAGCGGGAGGGAGGACCGGGGAGCTGTTTTTT.

V and J are TRBV28 and TRBJ2-7, with 16 bases fitting TRBD2. The CDR3 is made up of 17 amino acids. Germline assignment: CDR1 MDHEN and CDR2 SYDVKM. Germline trimming cut 3 bases from V and 3 bases from J; bases unmatched to any gene: 5. CDR3 sequence: CASSLPGLAGGDYEQYF. The CDR3 nucleotides are TGTGCCAGCAGTTTGCCGGGACTAGCGGGAGGGGACTACGAGCAGTACTTC.

This clone was counted a single time. V usage is TRBV6-5 and J usage is TRBJ2-7; D is unresolved. Germline loops: CDR1 MNHEY, CDR2 SVGAGI. The CDR3 has 13 amino acids. Trimming cost V 7 bases and J 4 bases, with 14 bases left between them. The CDR3 region has the DNA TGTGCCAGCATTGGGTCACCCGGTTACGAGCAGTACTTC. Its translation: CASIGSPGYEQYF.

This chain links TRBV7-3 with TRBJ2-5, with D possibly TRBD1 on 5 matching bases. CDR1 is SGHTA and CDR2 is FQGTGA in the germline V gene. CDR3 length equals 13 residues. V was cut by 3 bases and J by 5 bases, with 10 bases left in between. The CDR3 nucleotides are TGTGCCAGCAGCTTTAAAGGGGATGAGACCCAGTACTTC. Translation gives CASSFKGDETQYF.

The chain uses TRBV7-8 and TRBJ1-5, with a possible D match to TRBD1 (5 bases). Trimming took 0 bases from V and 5 from J, leaving 11 bases between them. The CDR3 runs to 15 residues. The germline CDR1 and CDR2 sequences are SGHVS and FQNEAQ. CDR3 bases: TGTGCCAGCAGCTTAGCCAGGGTGAGCGATCAGCCCCAGCATTTT. Its translation: CASSLARVSDQPQHF.

V and J are TRBV7-3 and TRBJ1-1; D is undetermined. This CDR3 region has 13 residues. Trimming pared 2 bases from V and 1 base from J, leaving 5 bases between. From germline, CDR1 is SGHTA and CDR2 FQGTGA. This chain's CDR3 is CASSLWWNTEAFF. The CDR3 DNA sequence: TGTGCCAGCAGCTTATGGTGGAACACTGAAGCTTTCTTT.

The chain employs TRBV28 and TRBJ2-1; 8 bases are shared with TRBD1. Germline lookup yields CDR1 MDHEN and CDR2 SYDVKM. The J segment lost 4 bases and the V segment lost 4 bases, leaving 9 bases of the junction unmatched. The CDR3 is made up of 16 amino acids. CDR3 DNA: TGTGCCAGCAGTTCAGGCGGGACAGGAATTTACAATGAGCAGTTCTTC. As protein: CASSSGGTGIYNEQFF.